Given below is one TCR beta chain in context. The source of the sample is a study of shared clonotypes between healthy human individuals. Study in general: Every donor yielded three CD4 naive, three CD4 memory, two CD8 naive and one CD8 memory plate.

Repertoires were generated with immunoSEQ multiplex PCR, while TCRdb's copy carries only in-frame clones and drops some. Here the sample spans around 1,100,000 clones, roughly 80% being singletons. With 4 bases removed from V and 4 bases from J, the gap between germline ends came to 11 bases. CDR1 is SEHNR, CDR2 FQNEAQ, per germline (reference sequence). The CDR3 contains 14 residues. The chain employs TRBV7-9 and TRBJ1-5; possible D gene TRBD1, 6 bases. This sequence was found in a man aged 18 to 29 in good health. Some clones in this sample may be carry-over from other donors' samples. Sequencing used memory CD4+ T cells from PBMCs. The subset denotes: CD45RA-negative fraction. CDR3 DNA: TGTGCCAGCAGCTCACCGGGACAAAATCAGCCCCAGCATTTT. This codes for CASSSPGQNQPQHF.